This T cell receptor beta chain emerged from a study of shared clonotypes between healthy human individuals. The wider study: Each donor contributed plates that comprised three CD4 naive, three CD4 memory, two CD8 naive and one CD8 memory.

Study-level results: Estimated clonotype richness was generally higher in naive than memory subsets.

Generated by immunoSEQ multiplex PCR, the TCRdb table keeps only in-frame clones and is missing some. The sample lists about 680,000 clones, roughly 94% seen once, with 24% in the top ten. The naive CD8 population came from CD45RO-negative cells selected for CCR7, without terminally differentiated effector memory CD45RA+ cells. Regarding this clone: Its specificity is not known.

CDR3 length: 16 residues. Germline V CDR1 and CDR2: LNHDA, SQIVND (reference sequence). Trimming stripped 3 bases from V and 0 bases from J, with 15 bases between. The V gene is TRBV19, the J gene TRBJ2-7, with D maybe TRBD1 (7 bases). The sequence came from a man aged 30-40 years in good health. The sample consisted of naive CD8+ T cells sorted from blood. The CDR3 spells CASSMEGQGGSYEQYF. The CDR3 nucleotides are TGTGCCAGTAGTATGGAGGGGCAGGGGGGCTCCTACGAGCAGTACTTC.